The 21 T cell receptor beta chains in this list originate from one sample, sequenced in a study of cytomegalovirus exposure and HLA in healthy donors. Vbeta (60) and Jbeta (13) primers were used in the PCR. Profiling relied on immunoSEQ multiplex PCR, and the TCRdb table lists in-frame clones only, not all of them. The profile shows around 72,000 clones, approximately 70% of them singletons. The source material was PBMCs. The source of these receptors is a man aged 40-50 years in good health and CMV-seropositive.

The chain joins TRBV5-1 to TRBJ1-6; tentative D call: TRBD1 (6 bases). Germline CDR1 reads SGHRS; CDR2 reads YFSETQ. Trimming removed 4 bases at V and 2 bases at J, with 16 bases between. The CDR3 has 17 residues. The CDR3 DNA reads as TGCGCCAGCAGCCAGGACAGCTCCCTGGCCTATAATTCACCCCTCCACTTT. As protein: CASSQDSSLAYNSPLHF.

The chain employs TRBV5-4 and TRBJ2-7, with 8 bases aligning to TRBD2. V shed 4 bases, J shed 2 bases, and the junction held 8 bases outside the gene matches. Germline V CDR1 and CDR2: SGHNT, YYREEE (reference sequence). This CDR3 spans 15 amino acids. CDR3 DNA sequence: TGTGCCAGCAGCCCGGGGGGGGGAAAGACCTACGAGCAGTACTTC. Amino acid sequence: CASSPGGGKTYEQYF. Full variable domain (missing parts from reference TRBV5-4 and TRBJ2-7): ETGVTQSPTHLIKTRGQQVTLRCSSQSGHNTVSWYQQALGQGPQFIFQYYREEENGRGNFPPRFSGLQFPNYSSELNVNALELDDSALYLCASSPGGGKTYEQYFGPGTRLTVT.

The chain couples TRBV6-1 to TRBJ2-3; a weak D match, TRBD2 (7 bases). CDR1 is MNHNS and CDR2 is SASEGT in the germline V gene. The CDR3 is 15 amino acids. V shed 8 bases and J shed 2 bases, with 17 bases lying between them. CDR3 residues: CASLMGRGPTDTQYF. The CDR3 DNA is TGTGCCAGCCTGATGGGGCGGGGGCCCACAGATACGCAGTATTTT.

The chain joins TRBV6-5 to TRBJ1-2, with TRBD1 matching over 10 bases. The germline CDR1 and CDR2 sequences are MNHEY and SVGAGI. The V segment lost 0 bases and the J segment 2 bases; nucleotides outside the gene matches: 0. The CDR3 has 15 residues. Written as DNA, the CDR3 is TGTGCCAGCAGTTACTCGGGACAGGGGAACTATGGCTACACCTTC. This codes for CASSYSGQGNYGYTF.

The rearrangement uses TRBV5-1 and TRBJ2-5; D is undetermined. This CDR3 contains 14 residues. V was cut by 0 bases and J by 2 bases, with 8 bases left in between. The germline V gene encodes CDR1 SGHRS and CDR2 YFSETQ. CDR3 region: CASSLVAAQETQYF. The CDR3 nucleotides read TGCGCCAGCAGCTTGGTTGCGGCGCAAGAGACCCAGTACTTC.

The V and J genes are TRBV5-1 and TRBJ2-5; 11 nucleotides align to TRBD1. The V segment lost 4 bases and the J segment 4 bases; nucleotides outside the gene matches: 3. Looked up from germline, CDR1 is SGHRS and CDR2 is YFSETQ. The length of the CDR3 is 14 residues. Written as DNA, the CDR3 is TGCGCCAGCAGCAGGGACAGGGGGGGAGAGACCCAGTACTTC. Translating gives CASSRDRGGETQYF.

The J gene is TRBJ1-6, the V gene TRBV7-8, with D possibly TRBD1 on 6 matching bases. V lost 1 base, J lost 7 bases, and 11 bases lay in between. The CDR3 has 15 amino acids. CDR1 SGHVS and CDR2 FQNEAQ come from the germline V gene. This CDR3 is CASSLDRAPNSPLHF. DNA of the CDR3: TGTGCCAGCAGCTTAGACAGGGCCCCAAATTCACCCCTCCACTTT.

This clone was seen only a few times. The V call is TRBV6-5, the J call TRBJ2-7; TRBD2 agrees at 7 bases. Unmatched junction bases numbered 0, after V lost 0 bases and J lost 4 bases. The CDR3 loop spans 13 amino acids. Germline V gene lookup returns CDR1 MNHEY and CDR2 SVGAGI. The chain's CDR3 is CASSYSRGYEQYF. Written as DNA, the CDR3 is TGTGCCAGCAGTTACTCGCGGGGGTACGAGCAGTACTTC.

This rearrangement joins TRBV13 to TRBJ2-5, with TRBD1 as a possible D gene (6 bases). Germline values: CDR1 PRHDT, CDR2 FYEKMQ (reference sequence). The ends were cut back, 7 bases at V and 5 bases at J, with 23 bases in the middle. The CDR3 loop spans 16 amino acids. CDR3 nucleotide sequence: TGTGCCAGCAACCTAGGGCCGGGACACCCAAAGGAGACCCAGTACTTC. Translation: CASNLGPGHPKETQYF. Filled out from reference TRBV13 and TRBJ2-5, the complete variable domain reads AAGVIQSPRHLIKEKRETATLKCYPIPRHDTVYWYQQGPGQDPQFLISFYEKMQSDKGSIPDRFSAQQFSDYHSELNMSSLELGDSALYFCASNLGPGHPKETQYFGPGTRLLVL.

This chain joins TRBV30 and TRBJ2-1, with D perhaps TRBD2 (6 bases). The V and J ends lost 2 bases and 15 bases respectively, with 20 bases between them. The CDR3 extends over 13 amino acids. Germline CDR1 is GTSNPN and CDR2 is SVGIG (reference sequence). The chain's CDR3 is CAWSSLSLGDWFF. The CDR3 DNA reads TGTGCCTGGAGTTCCCTATCCCTCGGGGACTGGTTCTTC.

This rearrangement joins TRBV11-3 to TRBJ2-3; TRBD2 matches at 13 bases. Germline V lookup: CDR1 SGHNT, CDR2 YENEEA. This CDR3 has 16 residues. The V segment lost 5 bases and the J segment 2 bases; nucleotides outside the gene matches: 4. As DNA, the CDR3 is TGTGCCAGCAGCCAGACTAGCGGGGGGTTCACAGATACGCAGTATTTT. This sequence encodes CASSQTSGGFTDTQYF.

The V call is TRBV11-3, the J call TRBJ2-1; weak D call: TRBD2 (6 bases). This CDR3 is built from 15 residues. V was clipped by 5 bases and J by 4 bases, with 15 bases between them. CDR1 is SGHNT and CDR2 is YENEEA in the germline V gene. In nucleotides, the CDR3 is TGTGCCAGCAGCCCCGGGGGACCCGCTTACAATGAGCAGTTCTTC. This encodes CASSPGGPAYNEQFF.

The chain has TRBV28 and TRBJ2-2; no reliable D call. In germline, CDR1 is MDHEN, CDR2 SYDVKM. The CDR3 loop spans 13 amino acids. The germline V and J ends were trimmed by 7 bases and 5 bases, with 11 bases remaining between them. The CDR3 nucleotides read TGTGCCAGCATCCGAGAGCGTACCGGGGAGCTGTTTTTT. Its protein product is CASIRERTGELFF.

A few counts support this clone. This chain uses TRBV7-9 with TRBJ2-4; D ambiguous. Germline assignment: CDR1 SEHNR and CDR2 FQNEAQ (reference sequence). The CDR3 covers 15 residues. Trimming took 5 bases from V and 3 from J, leaving 14 bases between them. As DNA, the CDR3 is TGTGCCAGCAGCCTCACCTTTCTAGGCAAAAACATTCAGTACTTC. Translated: CASSLTFLGKNIQYF.

V usage is TRBV2 and J usage is TRBJ2-1; 11 bases map to TRBD2. This CDR3 is 14 amino acids long. With V trimmed by 11 bases and J by 9 bases, 12 bases remained unmatched. The germline V gene encodes CDR1 SNHLY and CDR2 FYNNEI. CDR3 loop: CAAGTSGGFGEQFF. The CDR3 coding sequence is TGTGCCGCCGGAACTAGCGGGGGCTTCGGTGAGCAGTTCTTC. Using reference TRBV2 and TRBJ2-1 for the parts outside the CDR3, the full variable domain is EPEVTQTPSHQVTQMGQEVILRCVPISNHLYFYWYRQILGQKVEFLVSFYNNEISEKSEIFDDQFSVERPDGSNFTLKIRSTKLEDSAMYFCAAGTSGGFGEQFFGPGTRLTVL.

This clone has only a few counts. The rearrangement uses TRBV5-6 and TRBJ2-3, with 7 nucleotides matching TRBD1. J gave up 2 bases and V 3 bases, and 3 bases lay outside the gene matches. The CDR3 length is 14 residues. Germline CDR1 SGHDT, CDR2 YYEEEE. In nucleotides, the CDR3 is TGTGCCAGCAGCTCCACAGGGGTCACAGATACGCAGTATTTT. The encoded protein is CASSSTGVTDTQYF.

J is TRBJ1-5 and V is TRBV10-3, with 7 bases aligning to TRBD1. Germline loops: CDR1 ENHRY, CDR2 SYGVKD. The CDR3 sequence is 14 residues long. V gave up 5 bases and J gave up 4 bases; unmatched junction bases: 5. CDR3 nucleotide sequence: TGTGCCATCAGTTCGACAGGGCAGAATCAGCCCCAGCATTTT. Protein: CAISSTGQNQPQHF.

This clone has a handful of counts. The chain carries TRBV29-1 and TRBJ2-5; D remains ambiguous. The DNA matches TRBJ2-7 better at its end, which makes the J call doubtful. Per germline, CDR1 SQVTM and CDR2 ANQGSEA. The CDR3 has 10 amino acids. The CDR3 loop is CSVYTYEQYF. The CDR3 DNA reads TGCAGCGTTTATACTTACGAGCAGTACTTC.

The genes are TRBV27 and TRBJ1-2, with D unresolved. V lost 5 bases to trimming and J lost 2 bases, with 9 bases between them. Germline assignment: CDR1 MNHEY and CDR2 SMNVEV (reference sequence). The CDR3 is 13 amino acids. CDR3 loop: CASSPERNYGYTF. CDR3 in DNA: TGTGCCAGCAGTCCGGAGAGGAACTATGGCTACACCTTC.

The chain recombines TRBV9 with TRBJ2-3; 9 positions agree with TRBD2. The V segment lost 4 bases and the J segment 6 bases; nucleotides outside the gene matches: 6. The length of the CDR3 is 14 residues. CDR1 is SGDLS, CDR2 YYNGEE, per germline. The CDR3 sequence: CASSLRGGDDTQYF. DNA for the CDR3: TGTGCCAGCAGCTTGCGGGGGGGCGATGATACGCAGTATTTT.

The V and J genes are TRBV30 and TRBJ2-7, with a weak D call TRBD2 (6 bases). Trimming cost V 0 bases and J 0 bases, with 9 bases left between them. Germline V gene data show CDR1 as GTSNPN and CDR2 as SVGIG (reference sequence). The CDR3 runs to 14 residues. CDR3 in amino acids: CAWSVTRRSYEQYF. The CDR3 DNA follows: TGTGCCTGGAGTGTGACTAGGCGCTCCTACGAGCAGTACTTC.